A selection of T cell receptor beta chains follows, all from one sample in a study of T cell responses to AZD1222 COVID-19 vaccine. Profiling relied on immunoSEQ multiplex PCR, and the TCRdb table lists in-frame clones only, not all of them. The sample comprises 110,000 to 150,000 clones, 90% of which are singletons, and about 3.5% rests with the top ten. The sample here was peripheral blood, taken on day 0 of AZD1222 vaccination. All receptors derive from an adult in good health. CDR3s include the opening cysteine and the closing phenylalanine or tryptophan. D genes are given only for firm matches. The listing skips clone size in some rows; elsewhere it reads once, few, many or a size class.

J,D,V,size,DNA,CDR3
TRBJ1-5,NA,TRBV3-1/TRBV3-2,NA,TGTGCCAGCAGCCAAGCCCTTGATGAGGAATATAGCAATCAGCCCCAGCATTTT,CASSQALDEEYSNQPQHF
TRBJ2-4,NA,TRBV2,NA,TGTGCCAGCAGCGGAGTTGACATTCAGTACTTC,CASSGVDIQYF
TRBJ2-5,TRBD2,TRBV18,once,TGTGCCAGCTCACCCCTGTCCCCGGCGGCGGGAGGAGAGACGACAAGCCAAGAGACCCAGTACTTC,CASSPLSPAAGGETTSQETQYF
TRBJ1-2,TRBD1,TRBV3-1/TRBV3-2,NA,TGTGCCAGCAGCGGGGACAGGACCTATGGCTACACCTTC,CASSGDRTYGYTF
TRBJ1-1,NA,TRBV9,NA,TGTGCCAGCAGCGTAGGGCGGCTAATGAACACTGAAGCTTTCTTT,CASSVGRLMNTEAFF
TRBJ1-2,NA,TRBV3-1/TRBV3-2,NA,TGTGCCAGCAGCTCTCGGACACTCACTAACTATGGCTACACCTTC,CASSSRTLTNYGYTF
TRBJ2-2,TRBD1,TRBV7-6,NA,TGTGCCAGCAGTCATCGACAGGGGGCGAACACCGGGGAGCTGTTTTTT,CASSHRQGANTGELFF
TRBJ2-3,TRBD2,TRBV6-4,NA,TGTGCCAGCAGTGTCCTAGCGGGGCGAACTAGCACAGATACGCAGTATTTT,CASSVLAGRTSTDTQYF
TRBJ1-2,NA,TRBV12-3/TRBV12-4,NA,TGTGCCAGCAGCCGCTCCGTAGGTGGCTACACCTTC,CASSRSVGGYTF
TRBJ2-5,NA,TRBV6-5,NA,TGTGCCAGCAGTTACTTACCAGGCGCCCAAGAGACCCAGTACTTC,CASSYLPGAQETQYF
TRBJ1-1,NA,TRBV18,NA,TGTGCCAGCTCACCGACTGTGACCCCCTCGACGGCGGACACTGAAGCTTTCTTT,CASSPTVTPSTADTEAFF
TRBJ2-3,NA,TRBV5-4,NA,TGTGCCAGCAGCCCCGGCGGGGTCACAGATACGCAGTATTTT,CASSPGGVTDTQYF
TRBJ2-1,TRBD2,TRBV4-1,NA,TGCGCCAGCAGCCCGGAGACTAGCGGGAGGGCGAATGAGCAGTTCTTC,CASSPETSGRANEQFF
TRBJ1-4,NA,TRBV3-1/TRBV3-2,NA,TGTGCCAGCAGCCATATGCCGGGGACTACTACAGCAACTAATGAAAAACTGTTTTTT,CASSHMPGTTTATNEKLFF
TRBJ1-6,NA,TRBV7-2,NA,TGTGCCAGCAGCTTAATGACAAGTTCAAATTCACCCCTCCACTTT,CASSLMTSSNSPLHF
TRBJ2-5,NA,TRBV5-4,NA,TGTGCCAGCAGCTTGGTCTCGCGGCGGCAAGAGACCCAGTACTTC,CASSLVSRRQETQYF
TRBJ2-5,TRBD2,TRBV30,NA,TGTGCCTGGAGTGCGTCCGGGACTAGCGCCGCCGGGACCCAGTACTTC,CAWSASGTSAAGTQYF
TRBJ2-2,TRBD2,TRBV4-2,NA,TGTGCCAGCAGCCAAGAAGGCGGGAGTCTTGGCGGGGAGCTGTTTTTT,CASSQEGGSLGGELFF
TRBJ2-2,NA,TRBV5-1,NA,TGCGCCAGCAGCTTGGGCGCAGGGAACACCGGGGAGCTGTTTTTT,CASSLGAGNTGELFF
TRBJ2-1,TRBD2,TRBV7-9,NA,TGTGCCAGCAGCACGACTAGCGGGGGCCGACATGAGCAGTTCTTC,CASSTTSGGRHEQFF
TRBJ1-4,NA,TRBV6-2/TRBV6-3,NA,TGTGCCAGCAGCACCCACGGGACCGGAGGCGAAAAACTGTTTTTT,CASSTHGTGGEKLFF